Listed here are 31 T cell receptor beta chains from one sample, sequenced in a study of tumor-infiltrating lymphocytes in primary liver carcinoma. Extraction also yielded germline DNA, while blood RNA was obtained from unsorted whole blood. TCR beta cDNA was reverse-transcribed from about 500 ng of total RNA. The reaction used a constant-region primer and ProtoScript II reverse transcriptase. Modified slightly, ARM-PCR produced TCR beta libraries over three nested multiplex PCR rounds. The first two PCR rounds, roughly 11 cycles each, used TRBV1-TRBV30 forward primers and a C-beta reverse primer. TCRdb analysed the multiplex PCR reads with MiXCR anew, one entry per CDR3 protein. The table lists 150,000 to 200,000 distinct CDR3 sequences, around 60% of them singletons. The source material was peripheral blood. These receptors all come from a man aged 35 to 55 with primary liver carcinoma and hepatitis B virus infection.

A remark on this clonotype: At one end, the junction sequence differs from germline, possibly due to a read error. V is TRBV4-1 and J is TRBJ2-7; D tentatively fits TRBD1 or TRBD2 (5 bases each). This CDR3 contains 12 residues. Germline-derived CDR1 and CDR2 are MGHRA and YSYEKL. CDR3 sequence (DNA): TGCGCCAACAGCCGACCGGGACCCGAGCAGTACTTC. Amino acid sequence: CANSRPGPEQYF.

This clonotype showed up many times. The chain links TRBV11-2 to TRBJ2-7, with 7 bases lining up with TRBD2. The V gene's germline CDR1 is SGHAT and CDR2 FQNNGV. The CDR3 is made up of 12 amino acids. The J segment lost 12 bases and the V segment lost 0 bases, leaving 5 bases of the junction unmatched. CDR3 in amino acids: CASSLDGRELYF. Written as DNA, the CDR3 is TGTGCCAGCAGCTTAGATGGGAGGGAGTTGTACTTC.

This clonotype was observed a handful of times. The J gene is TRBJ2-3, the V gene TRBV12-3 or TRBV12-4, with 8 positions matching TRBD1. V trimming: 8 bases; J trimming: 2 bases; junction bases outside the gene matches: 6. The CDR3 extends over 14 amino acids. The CDR3 protein is CASSRDRYTDTQYF. The CDR3 DNA reads as TGTGCCAGCTCCCGGGACAGGTACACAGATACGCAGTATTTT.

This clonotype showed up many times. The chain is built from TRBV29-1 and TRBJ2-1, with 10 nucleotides matching TRBD1. J gave up 4 bases and V 1 base, and 13 bases lay outside the gene matches. The CDR3 has 18 residues. Germline V gene lookup returns CDR1 SQVTM and CDR2 ANQGSEA. CDR3 residues: CSVEGGPGQGEAYNEQFF. CDR3 bases: TGCAGCGTTGAAGGGGGCCCTGGACAGGGGGAGGCTTACAATGAGCAGTTCTTC.

V gene TRBV25-1 combines with J gene TRBJ1-1; no firm D call. The CDR3 consists of 14 residues. Germline V gene data show CDR1 as MGHDK and CDR2 as SYGVNS. V shed 2 bases and J shed 1 base, with 8 bases lying between them. The DNA of the CDR3 is TGTGCCAGCAGTGAACACGCCGCGAACACTGAAGCTTTCTTT. Amino acid sequence: CASSEHAANTEAFF.

Concerning this clonotype itself: At one end, the junction sequence differs from germline, possibly due to a read error. The genes are TRBV11-2 and TRBJ2-3, with D possibly being TRBD1 or TRBD2 (5 bases each). The germline gives CDR1 SGHAT, CDR2 FQNNGV. The CDR3 loop spans 15 amino acids. CDR3 in amino acids: CTSSLQEVGTDTQYF. The CDR3 DNA follows: TGTACCAGCAGCTTACAGGAGGTTGGCACAGATACGCAGTATTTT.

Comments on this clonotype: Mismatch with germline at one junction end may stem from a read error. The chain couples TRBV13 to TRBJ1-1; possible D gene TRBD1, 5 bases. This CDR3 contains 17 residues. Germline CDR1 reads PRHDT; CDR2 reads FYEKMQ (reference sequence). The CDR3 protein is CASNLGGFGIGGTEAFF. The CDR3 bases are TGTGCCAGCAACTTAGGAGGGTTTGGTATTGGGGGCACTGAAGCTTTCTTT. Full variable domain (rest looked up from reference TRBV13 and TRBJ1-1): AAGVIQSPRHLIKEKRETATLKCYPIPRHDTVYWYQQGPGQDPQFLISFYEKMQSDKGSIPDRFSAQQFSDYHSELNMSSLELGDSALYFCASNLGGFGIGGTEAFFGQGTRLTVV.

As to this clonotype: Sequence at one end of the junction differs from germline and may be a read error. The V call is TRBV11-1, the J call TRBJ2-7; 10 bases fit TRBD1. The germline CDR1 and CDR2 sequences are SGHAT and FQDESV (reference sequence). This CDR3 spans 17 amino acids. The CDR3 protein is CTSSSTTPGQGYNEQYF. In DNA, the CDR3 is TGTACCAGCAGCTCGACAACACCGGGACAGGGGTACAACGAGCAGTACTTC. Together with reference TRBV11-1 and TRBJ2-7, the CDR3 gives the full variable domain: EAEVAQSPRYKITEKSQAVAFWCDPISGHATLYWYRQILGQGPELLVQFQDESVVDDSQLPKDRFSAERLKGVDSTLKIQPAELGDSAMYLCTSSSTTPGQGYNEQYFGPGTRLTVT.

This rearrangement joins TRBV28 to TRBJ2-5, with 7 bases matching TRBD1. This CDR3 region has 16 residues. The junction had 13 bases not matched to a gene; V was cut back by 4 bases and J by 5 bases. The germline CDR1 and CDR2 sequences are MDHEN and SYDVKM. The CDR3 is CASSSLMTGTVETQYF. CDR3 nucleotide sequence: TGTGCCAGCAGTTCACTGATGACCGGGACAGTCGAGACCCAGTACTTC.

As concerns this clonotype: At one end, the junction sequence differs from germline, possibly due to a read error. The chain carries TRBV29-1 and TRBJ2-1; D is unresolved. CDR3 size: 15 residues. Germline CDR1 and CDR2: SQVTM and ANQGSEA. The CDR3 sequence: CSAEDKESSYNEQFF. The CDR3 region has the DNA TGCAGCGCTGAAGATAAGGAAAGCTCCTACAATGAGCAGTTCTTC.

Remarks on this clonotype: No conserved phenylalanine or tryptophan ends this CDR3, so it is likely a read error. The gene calls are TRBV11-2 and TRBJ2-3; 8 nucleotides line up with TRBD2. Germline lookup yields CDR1 SGHAT and CDR2 FQNNGV. The CDR3 totals 15 residues. Germline trimming cut 5 bases from V and 2 bases from J; bases unmatched to any gene: 6. This CDR3 is CASSASGSHTDTQYL. DNA of the CDR3: TGTGCCAGCAGCGCCAGCGGGAGCCACACAGATACGCAGTATCTT.

This clonotype was seen only a few times. The chain combines TRBV29-1 with TRBJ1-1; a weak D match, TRBD1 (6 bases). Germline CDR1 is SQVTM and CDR2 is ANQGSEA. Between the trimmed V and J ends, which lost 4 bases and 6 bases, there was a span of 18 bases. The CDR3 is 14 residues long. The CDR3 sequence is CSVGRYRERAEAFF. CDR3 DNA: TGCAGCGTTGGACGGTACAGGGAACGGGCTGAAGCTTTCTTT.

The table lists this clonotype with many counts. This chain uses TRBV11-2 with TRBJ2-5; tentative D call: TRBD1 (6 bases). The ends were cut back, 5 bases at V and 5 bases at J, with 18 bases in the middle. This CDR3 has 15 residues. Germline assignment: CDR1 SGHAT and CDR2 FQNNGV. The CDR3: CASSRGGEGEETQYF. The CDR3 bases are TGTGCCAGCAGCCGAGGGGGTGAGGGAGAGGAGACCCAGTACTTC.

The chain carries TRBV5-4 and TRBJ2-3, with 8 bases fitting TRBD2. Germline V CDR1 and CDR2: SGHNT, YYREEE (reference sequence). CDR3 length: 19 amino acids. J was trimmed by 5 bases and V by 3 bases; bases with no gene match: 20. CDR3 DNA: TGTGCCAGCAGCTCGGGGCGGAAGGGAGCGGGAGTGTCCGTAGATACGCAGTATTTT. Residues: CASSSGRKGAGVSVDTQYF.

Concerning this clonotype: Compared with germline, one end of the junction differs, possibly owing to a read error. V is TRBV6-2 or TRBV6-3 and J is TRBJ1-1, with D tentatively TRBD1 (5 bases). CDR3 size: 12 residues. Per the germline V gene, CDR1 is MNHEY and CDR2 is SVGEGT. The CDR3 sequence is CASSYYGGSDHF. DNA for the CDR3: TGTGCCAGCAGTTACTATGGGGGGTCCGATCACTTT.

This clonotype was seen just once. The junction differs from germline at one of its ends, possibly a read error. The chain carries TRBV11-1 and TRBJ2-5; D unresolved. This CDR3 spans 13 amino acids. The germline V gene has CDR1 SGHAT and CDR2 FQDESV (reference sequence). The CDR3 loop is CASTKISLETQYF. CDR3 DNA: TGTGCCTCTACAAAGATAAGCCTAGAGACCCAGTACTTT. Combining the CDR3 with reference TRBV11-1 and TRBJ2-5 gives the whole variable domain EAEVAQSPRYKITEKSQAVAFWCDPISGHATLYWYRQILGQGPELLVQFQDESVVDDSQLPKDRFSAERLKGVDSTLKIQPAELGDSAMYLCASTKISLETQYFGPGTRLLVL.

This clonotype has a handful of counts. The chain is built from TRBV6-5 and TRBJ2-7; 8 nucleotides line up with TRBD1. Per the germline V gene, CDR1 is MNHEY and CDR2 is SVGAGI. J gave up 6 bases and V 6 bases, and 10 bases lay outside the gene matches. The CDR3 extends over 14 amino acids. The DNA for the CDR3 is TGTGCCAGCAGGACCGACAGGGGCGGAATCGAGCAGTACTTC. Amino acids: CASRTDRGGIEQYF.

This clonotype was recorded at least ten times. The gene calls are TRBV29-1 and TRBJ2-3; TRBD1 agrees at 7 bases. The CDR3 covers 13 residues. With V trimmed by 8 bases and J by 2 bases, 7 bases remained unmatched. The germline V gene has CDR1 SQVTM and CDR2 ANQGSEA. CDR3 nucleotides: TGCAGCACCCGGACAGGAAACACAGATACGCAGTATTTT. Translation: CSTRTGNTDTQYF.

In nucleotides, the CDR3 is TGCAGCGCCCACTCTGGGGGCGGGAACACTGAAGCTTTCTTT. Its protein product is CSAHSGGGNTEAFF. The rearrangement uses TRBV29-1 and TRBJ1-1; maybe TRBD1 (6 bases). The V and J ends lost 7 bases and 1 base respectively, with 16 bases between them. This CDR3 comprises 14 residues. CDR1 and CDR2 (germline): SQVTM, ANQGSEA. The entire variable domain, with the rest obtained from reference TRBV29-1 and TRBJ1-1, is as follows: SAVISQKPSRDICQRGTSLTIQCQVDSQVTMMFWYRQQPGQSLTLIATANQGSEATYESGFVIDKFPISRPNLTFSTLTVSNMSPEDSSIYLCSAHSGGGNTEAFFGQGTRLTVV.

As regards this clonotype: A much larger clone differs by one base, so this may be a read error. This CDR3 is CASSFRGRTVTQYF. Written as DNA, the CDR3 is TGTGCCAGCAGCTTCAGGGGAAGGACAGTTACGCAGTATTTT. The chain is built from TRBV11-3 and TRBJ2-3, with D possibly matching TRBD1 (6 bases). CDR1 is SGHNT and CDR2 is YENEEA in the germline V gene. CDR3 length equals 14 residues.

This clonotype was picked up many times. The chain couples TRBV29-1 to TRBJ1-1; weak D call: TRBD1 (5 bases). CDR3 length: 13 amino acids. Trimming pared 7 bases from V and 1 base from J, leaving 13 bases between. Germline V lookup: CDR1 SQVTM, CDR2 ANQGSEA. The CDR3 loop is CSASDGGNTEAFF. CDR3 bases: TGCAGCGCTTCCGACGGGGGGAACACTGAAGCTTTCTTT.

The chain uses TRBV28 and TRBJ2-1; tentative D call: TRBD2 (6 bases). From germline, CDR1 is MDHEN and CDR2 SYDVKM. Trimming took off 7 bases at V and 4 bases at J, with 14 bases between the two ends. The CDR3 runs to 14 residues. In DNA, the CDR3 is TGTGCCAGCATGTGGGGAGGTCCTTACAATGAGCAGTTCTTC. Translating gives CASMWGGPYNEQFF.

This clonotype has just one count. The junction does not match germline at one end; this may be a read error. The chain combines TRBV4-1 with TRBJ2-7; perhaps TRBD1 as D (5 bases). Germline V lookup: CDR1 MGHRA, CDR2 YSYEKL. There are 13 residues in the CDR3. The CDR3 here is CVSATAVAYEQYF. DNA for the CDR3: TGCGTCAGCGCGACAGCCGTTGCCTACGAGCAGTACTTC.

V usage is TRBV11-1 and J usage is TRBJ2-1; 10 nucleotides agree with TRBD2. Trimming took 5 bases from V and 13 from J; bases not matched to a gene: 20. Germline V gene data show CDR1 as SGHAT and CDR2 as FQDESV (reference sequence). The CDR3 is 17 amino acids. CDR3 protein: CASSPAPGLAHYNGQFF. The CDR3 nucleotides read TGTGCCAGCAGCCCAGCCCCGGGACTAGCGCACTACAATGGACAGTTCTTC.

This clonotype was counted between two and nine times. The genes are TRBV7-8 and TRBJ2-2; no clear D. V dropped 1 base and J dropped 4 bases, with 13 bases sitting between them. This CDR3 comprises 16 residues. Germline loops: CDR1 SGHVS, CDR2 FQNEAQ. The CDR3 spells CASSLEGAELTGELFF. The CDR3 DNA reads as TGTGCCAGCAGCTTAGAGGGCGCAGAACTCACCGGGGAGCTGTTTTTT.

In regard to this clonotype: The junction shows a germline mismatch at one end, possibly a read error. The gene calls are TRBV12-3 or TRBV12-4 and TRBJ2-2; D might be TRBD2 (5 bases). This CDR3 is built from 16 residues. The CDR3 bases are TGTGCCAGCAGTTTAGGGAGCGGATCGAACACCGGGGAGCCGTTTTTT. Amino acid sequence: CASSLGSGSNTGEPFF.

A word on this clonotype: Relative to the germline gene, one junction end is altered; a read error may explain this. The rearrangement joins TRBV11-2 to TRBJ2-3; D is uncertain. The CDR3 loop spans 16 amino acids. CDR1 is SGHAT, CDR2 FQNNGV, per germline. The CDR3 sequence: CANCYAGVRRPETQYF. The CDR3 bases are TGTGCCAACTGCTACGCCGGAGTCAGGAGACCAGAAACGCAGTATTTT.

The rearrangement joins TRBV30 to TRBJ2-3; 7 bases are a match to TRBD1. The CDR3 has 13 amino acids. J lost 4 bases, V lost 1 base, and 2 bases had no gene match. The germline V gene encodes CDR1 GTSNPN and CDR2 SVGIG (reference sequence). CDR3 amino acids: CAWSETGPDTQYF. CDR3 bases: TGTGCCTGGAGTGAGACAGGGCCAGATACGCAGTATTTT.

Remarks on this clonotype: The junction differs from germline at one of its ends, possibly a read error. V and J are TRBV11-2 and TRBJ2-2; D not certain. CDR1 SGHAT and CDR2 FQNNGV come from the germline V gene. The CDR3 is made up of 13 amino acids. In DNA, the CDR3 is TGTGCCAGCAGCTCCCGACCCACGGGCGAGCCGTTTTTT. This translates into CASSSRPTGEPFF.

This clonotype was seen a few times. At one boundary the junction diverges from the germline segment, which might be a read error. This chain connects TRBV11-2 to TRBJ2-7; D perhaps matches TRBD2 (5 bases). CDR1 and CDR2 (germline): SGHAT, FQNNGV. The CDR3 consists of 13 residues. This CDR3 reads CASSLGGENEQYF. CDR3 in DNA: TGTGCCAGCAGCTTAGGGGGAGAGAACGAACAGTATTTC.

This clonotype was recorded a few times. The chain employs TRBV5-8 and TRBJ2-2; D remains unclear. Germline V CDR1 and CDR2: SGHTS, YDEGEE. The length of the CDR3 is 14 residues. V dropped 2 bases and J dropped 7 bases, with 12 bases sitting between them. CDR3 DNA: TGTGCCAGCAGCTTCCTTCAAGCCGACGGGGAGCTGTTTTTT. Translation gives CASSFLQADGELFF.